The entry below describes one TCR beta chain. Its antigen is not known. The data were taken from a study of lymphopenia after photon versus proton radiotherapy. Regarding the study as a whole: Under photons, naive T cells and diversity fell while effector/memory populations rose.

Germline V CDR1 and CDR2: SQVTM, ANQGSEA. This CDR3 region has 14 residues. The V and J ends lost 0 bases and 9 bases respectively, with 15 bases between them. TCRdb keeps only in-frame clones here, not all; method: immunoSEQ multiplex PCR. There are 55,000 to 70,000 clones in the sample; 70% to 90% occur only once, and roughly 2% lies in the top ten. The origin of this receptor is a man between 40 and 49 years old with gastric cancer. This sequence joins TRBV29-1 and TRBJ2-4; D might be TRBD2 (5 bases). The sample consisted of peripheral blood, taken from a patient treated with photon-based radiotherapy. CDR3 amino acids: CSVEDGENRGIQYF. In DNA form, the CDR3 reads TGCAGCGTTGAAGATGGGGAAAACCGGGGCATTCAGTACTTC.